This T cell receptor beta chain originates from a study of T cells in Graves' hyperthyroidism and ophthalmopathy. As for the study in general: Prior to any treatment, at the point of initial diagnosis, peripheral blood was collected.

RNA transcripts yielded amplified TCR beta CDR3 regions. Carried out on the TCR CDR3, a first-round RT-PCR used the HTBI primer set. TCRdb used MiXCR to reprocess the multiplex PCR reads, holding one entry per CDR3 protein. This sample has 500,000 to 550,000 distinct CDR3 sequences, with 20% found just once. This clonotype was picked up a small number of times. Each person with ophthalmopathy scored at least 3 on the Clinical Activity Score, reached NOSPECS grade 4 or higher, and had been ill under 3 months. Reasons for excluding patients were uncontrolled infection, other autoimmune disease, pregnancy or lactation. This clonotype originated in a man between 35 and 55 years old with Graves' ophthalmopathy. The sample was blood.

Here the CDR3 DNA reads TGTGCCAGCAGCTTAAGGGCCAACAGTGTCGAGCAGCCCCAGCATTTT. It encodes CASSLRANSVEQPQHF. The rearrangement joins TRBV7-8 to TRBJ1-5; D gene uncertain. The germline CDR1 and CDR2 sequences are SGHVS and FQNEAQ. Between the trimmed V and J ends, which lost 2 bases and 7 bases, there was a span of 18 bases. This CDR3 region has 16 residues.